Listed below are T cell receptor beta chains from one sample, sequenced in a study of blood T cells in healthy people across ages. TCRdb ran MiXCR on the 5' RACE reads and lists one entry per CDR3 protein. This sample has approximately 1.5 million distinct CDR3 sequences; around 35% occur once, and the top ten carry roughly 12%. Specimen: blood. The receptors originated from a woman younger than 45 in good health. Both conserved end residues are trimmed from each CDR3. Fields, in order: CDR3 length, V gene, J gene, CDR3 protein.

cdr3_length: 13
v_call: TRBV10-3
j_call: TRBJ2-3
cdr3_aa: AIRGTSGSTDTQY

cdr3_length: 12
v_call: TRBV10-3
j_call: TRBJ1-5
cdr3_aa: AIRDPRGDQPQH

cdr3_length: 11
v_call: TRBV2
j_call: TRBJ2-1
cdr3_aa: ASSAVQANEQF

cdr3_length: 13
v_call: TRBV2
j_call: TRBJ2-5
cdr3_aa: ASSEWENLQETQY

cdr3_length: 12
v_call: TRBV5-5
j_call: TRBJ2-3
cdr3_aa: TSSKIERTDTQY

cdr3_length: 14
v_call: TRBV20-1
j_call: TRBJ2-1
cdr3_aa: SASLAGVFPSNEQF

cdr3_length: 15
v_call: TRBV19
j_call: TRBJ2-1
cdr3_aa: ASRGTSGSLFDNEQF

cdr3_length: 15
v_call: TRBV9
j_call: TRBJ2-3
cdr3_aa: ASSASAGGLSTDTQY

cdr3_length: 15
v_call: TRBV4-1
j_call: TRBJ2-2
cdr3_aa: ASSRSLAGVSSGELF

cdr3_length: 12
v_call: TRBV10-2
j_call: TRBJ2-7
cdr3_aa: ASTEQLSSYEQY

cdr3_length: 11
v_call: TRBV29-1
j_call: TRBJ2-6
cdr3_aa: SVVAAGANVLT

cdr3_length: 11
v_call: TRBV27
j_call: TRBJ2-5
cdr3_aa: ASSLIAEETRY

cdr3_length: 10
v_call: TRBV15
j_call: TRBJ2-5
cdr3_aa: ATSRDTGWEY

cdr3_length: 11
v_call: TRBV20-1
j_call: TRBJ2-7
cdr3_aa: SARAPDRYEQY

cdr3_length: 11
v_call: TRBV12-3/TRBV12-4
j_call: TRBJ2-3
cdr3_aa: ASSFESADMQY

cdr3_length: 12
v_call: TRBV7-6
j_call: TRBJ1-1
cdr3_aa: ASSLSVGGSEAF